This TCR beta chain was recovered during a study of chemoradiotherapy in HPV16-positive cancers (dated by TCRdb to 2021 to 2024). Background on the whole study: Functional T-cell assays on cells from two HPV16-positive patients defined candidate HPV-specific T-cell clones and common TCR motifs. The study asked whether T-cell immunity against the HPV oncoproteins E6 and E7 changes during chemoradiotherapy and whether it affects survival. The candidate HPV-specific TCRs and motifs were subsequently tracked in TCR repertoires obtained from about 79 patients with HPV-related cancers.

The CDR3 contains 13 residues, cysteine and phenylalanine counted. Of all the DNA, just the CDR3 is kept, 39 bases in frame from base 1. Via the germline V gene (reference sequence), CDR1 is SEHNR and CDR2 FQNEAQ. V lost 6 bases and J lost 5 bases, and the count of bases not matched to a germline gene is 2. Because repertoires were sampled repeatedly during chemoradiotherapy, clonal expansion in the tumor microenvironment could be followed. On this clone itself: Its antigen specificity is not known. Base qualities are not provided; no much larger clone lies one nucleotide away.

The library was produced with the immunoSEQ multiplex PCR assay. Sourced from immuneACCESS, this table was stored by TCRdb with only in-frame sequences that have V and J called. A share of the clones is absent; for the studies checked, an unresolved V gene accounts for under half, and the remainder has no known explanation. The table for this sample lists fewer than 20,000 clones; 55% to 75% of them were counted only once. Around 7.6% of the sample is held by the ten biggest clonotypes. Study-level results and caveats: In HPV16-positive patients, expansion of HPV-responsive T cells during chemoradiotherapy was found to be associated with improved recurrence-free survival. Expansion of candidate HPV-specific clones and E7-related TCR motifs was observed in the tumor microenvironment during treatment, whereas no such expansion was observed for non-HPV-specific T cells. The functional definition of HPV-specific T cells was derived from only a couple of HPV16-positive patients, and the survival association was reported for HPV16-positive patients.

Source: tumor tissue, taken from a patient who underwent chemoradiotherapy. This clonotype was sampled from a human donor with HPV-associated anogenital cancer. The sequence joins TRBV7-9 to TRBJ2-5; TRBD2 agrees with 11 junctional bases. CDR3 region: CASRPSGGETQYF. The nucleotides are TGTGCCAGCAGACCTAGCGGGGGGGAGACCCAGTACTTC.